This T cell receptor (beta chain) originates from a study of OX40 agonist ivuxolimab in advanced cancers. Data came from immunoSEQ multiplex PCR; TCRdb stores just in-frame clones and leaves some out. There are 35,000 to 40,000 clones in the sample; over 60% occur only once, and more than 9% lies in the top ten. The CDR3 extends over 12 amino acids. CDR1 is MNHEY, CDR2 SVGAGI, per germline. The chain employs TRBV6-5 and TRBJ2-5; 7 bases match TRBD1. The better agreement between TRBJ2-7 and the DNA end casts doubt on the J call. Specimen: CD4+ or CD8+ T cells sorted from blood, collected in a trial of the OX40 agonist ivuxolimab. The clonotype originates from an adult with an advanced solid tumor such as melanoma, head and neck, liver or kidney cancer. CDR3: CAIGTESYEQYF. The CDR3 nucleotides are TGTGCCATTGGGACAGAGTCCTACGAGCAGTACTTC.